These 12 T cell receptor beta chains originate from one sample sequenced in a study of T cells in tumors after PD-1 blockade. The protocol was immunoSEQ multiplex PCR, while the TCRdb copy is restricted to in-frame clones and leaves out a portion. The table includes roughly 50,000 clones, approximately 75% detected once. The sample was PBMCs, taken before anti-PD-1 treatment. These receptor sequences come from a human donor with basal cell carcinoma.

The genes are TRBV10-3 and TRBJ1-1, with D perhaps TRBD1 (5 bases). Germline values: CDR1 ENHRY, CDR2 SYGVKD. The CDR3 has 13 amino acids. V was shortened by 4 bases and J by 6 bases, with 12 bases between the two germline ends. This CDR3 is CAISGLGRAEAFF. CDR3 in DNA: TGTGCCATCAGTGGACTGGGCAGGGCTGAAGCTTTCTTT.

The J gene is TRBJ1-2, the V gene TRBV29-1; TRBD1 agrees at 9 bases. V dropped 0 bases and J dropped 8; count of bases not matched to a gene: 7. The length of the CDR3 is 14 residues. Germline V gene lookup returns CDR1 SQVTM and CDR2 ANQGSEA. The CDR3, as DNA: TGCAGCGTTGAAGATAATTACAGGGGGCTCGGCTACACCTTC. It specifies CSVEDNYRGLGYTF.

The chain combines TRBV7-8 with TRBJ1-5; TRBD1 matches 7 bases. This CDR3 spans 15 amino acids. Germline CDR1 and CDR2: SGHVS and FQNEAQ. V lost 1 base and J lost 2; bases outside the gene matches: 2. CDR3 nucleotide sequence: TGTGCCAGCAGCTTAGAAACAGGGGGCAATCAGCCCCAGCATTTT. This sequence encodes CASSLETGGNQPQHF.

The V gene is TRBV5-1, the J gene TRBJ1-1, with 9 bases matching TRBD1. The CDR3 totals 16 residues. V lost 1 base, J lost 3 bases, and 7 bases stayed unmatched. Germline V lookup: CDR1 SGHRS, CDR2 YFSETQ. The CDR3 DNA follows: TGCGCCAGCAGCTTGCAGCCGCGGACAGGGGACACTGAAGCTTTCTTT. Translating it yields CASSLQPRTGDTEAFF.

CDR3: CAWSVGRGARYSNQPQHF. The CDR3 bases are TGTGCCTGGAGTGTTGGTAGGGGTGCCCGTTATAGCAATCAGCCCCAGCATTTT. V usage is TRBV30 and J usage is TRBJ1-5, with a weak D call TRBD1 (5 bases). In germline, CDR1 is GTSNPN, CDR2 SVGIG (reference sequence). V lost 0 bases and J 0 bases, leaving 18 bases between the germline ends. This CDR3 has 18 residues.

The CDR3 loop reads CASSYYRDPNTGELFF. The CDR3, as DNA: TGTGCCAGCAGTTATTACAGGGACCCGAACACCGGGGAGCTGTTTTTT. The J gene is TRBJ2-2, the V gene TRBV6-5; D is possibly TRBD1 (6 bases). CDR1 is MNHEY and CDR2 is SVGAGI in the germline V gene. V lost 3 bases and J 0 bases, leaving 11 bases between the germline ends. CDR3 length equals 16 residues.

This chain links TRBV18 with TRBJ2-7; no definite D call. Germline V lookup: CDR1 KGHSH, CDR2 LQKENI. CDR3 size: 14 residues. The germline V and J ends were trimmed by 6 bases and 1 base, with 13 bases remaining between them. The CDR3 reads CASSEATGSYEQYF. The CDR3 DNA follows: TGTGCCAGCTCCGAAGCGACTGGATCCTACGAGCAGTACTTC. The full variable domain, with the rest looked up from reference TRBV18 and TRBJ2-7, is NAGVMQNPRHLVRRRGQEARLRCSPMKGHSHVYWYRQLPEEGLKFMVYLQKENIIDESGMPKERFSAEFPKEGPSILRIQQVVRGDSAAYFCASSEATGSYEQYFGPGTRLTVT.

The V and J genes are TRBV18 and TRBJ2-7, with 8 nucleotides matching TRBD1. The germline gives CDR1 KGHSH, CDR2 LQKENI. Unmatched junction bases numbered 4, after V lost 4 bases and J lost 2 bases. The CDR3 has 14 residues. The CDR3 spells CASSLGQGTYEQYF. The CDR3, as DNA: TGTGCCAGCTCACTCGGACAGGGAACCTACGAGCAGTACTTC.

The chain employs TRBV5-1 and TRBJ1-2; TRBD1 agrees at 11 bases. Germline CDR1 and CDR2: SGHRS and YFSETQ. V lost 1 base to trimming and J lost 4 bases; unmatched junction nucleotides: 9. This CDR3 comprises 17 residues. CDR3 in amino acids: CASSLRTGGRVPYGYTF. CDR3 nucleotide sequence: TGCGCCAGCAGCTTGAGGACAGGGGGCAGGGTTCCCTATGGCTACACCTTC.

J is TRBJ2-7 and V is TRBV6-1, with 16 nucleotides matching TRBD2. With 3 bases clipped from V and 7 bases from J, the junction kept 6 bases outside the gene matches. The CDR3 spans 16 residues. Germline-derived CDR1 and CDR2 are MNHNS and SASEGT. The chain's CDR3 is CASSEGLAGGPGEQYF. The CDR3 nucleotides are TGTGCCAGCAGTGAGGGACTAGCGGGAGGGCCGGGGGAGCAGTACTTC.

This chain joins TRBV19 and TRBJ2-3; TRBD2 agrees at 10 bases. This CDR3 contains 16 residues. J gave up 1 base and V 4 bases, and 5 bases lay outside the gene matches. The germline V gene has CDR1 LNHDA and CDR2 SQIVND (reference sequence). The CDR3 sequence is CASSKLGTSGTDTQYF. CDR3 sequence (DNA): TGTGCCAGTAGTAAGCTCGGGACTAGCGGCACAGATACGCAGTATTTT.

The V gene is TRBV19, the J gene TRBJ1-1, with D unresolved. The CDR3 consists of 15 residues. V shed 1 base and J shed 3 bases, with 12 bases lying between them. Per germline, CDR1 LNHDA and CDR2 SQIVND (reference sequence). CDR3 coding DNA: TGTGCCAGTAGTATAGCCCCCGTAGGAGACACTGAAGCTTTCTTT. Protein sequence: CASSIAPVGDTEAFF.